The text below deals with one T cell receptor beta chain. No antigen is known for it. This sample stems from a study of tumor and adjacent non-tumor tissue in lung cancer. Study-wide background: Histology: 12 adenocarcinoma, a couple of squamous cell carcinoma, 1 small cell lung cancer.

TCRbeta libraries were built with three rounds of nested PCR, modified from ARM-PCR. In TCRdb, the multiplex PCR reads were re-called with MiXCR into one record per CDR3 protein. The sample lists 90,000 to 100,000 distinct CDR3 sequences; 80% were seen once. From germline, CDR1 is MGHRA and CDR2 YSYEKL. The CDR3 is made up of 15 amino acids. The template was RNA from unsorted bulk tissue. The normal lung tissue was taken more than 3 cm from the tumor edge. General study findings and limits: Significantly higher TCR diversity was found in tumor than normal lung. Patients with more diverse tumor TCRs had worse survival. Normal lung showed higher cumulative top 100 clone frequency than tumor.

The material sequenced was distant non-tumor lung tissue. This sequence joins TRBV4-1 and TRBJ1-4, with D possibly being TRBD1 (5 bases). The TCR originated in a man aged 55 to 70 with small cell lung cancer. The CDR3 protein is CTSSLQWGNNEKLFF. In DNA, the CDR3 is TGCACTAGCAGCCTCCAATGGGGGAATAATGAAAAACTGTTTTTT.